A single sample gave rise to the 32 T cell receptor beta chains below, sequenced in a study of blood T cell repertoires in COVID-19. The repertoire was sequenced with immunoSEQ multiplex PCR; TCRdb's copy has only in-frame clones and lacks some. This sample yields more than 250,000 clones, of which about nine tenths are seen a single time; 1% belongs to the top ten. What was sequenced was peripheral blood. Source of these receptors: a man between 50 and 59 years old with active or convalescent COVID-19.

The chain is built from TRBV5-6 and TRBJ2-3, with D unresolved. Trimming shortened V by 1 base and J by 6 bases, and 18 bases separated the two germline ends. Germline CDR1 is SGHDT and CDR2 is YYEEEE. The CDR3 covers 16 residues. Here the CDR3 reads CASSLYYGYQRDTQYF. The CDR3 nucleotides are TGTGCCAGCAGCTTGTACTATGGGTACCAAAGGGATACGCAGTATTTT.

The gene calls are TRBV7-9 and TRBJ1-4; D might be TRBD1 (6 bases). Germline lookup yields CDR1 SEHNR and CDR2 FQNEAQ (reference sequence). V gave up 5 bases and J gave up 8 bases, with 18 bases separating them. The CDR3 spans 15 residues. Here the CDR3 DNA reads TGTGCCAGCAGCCCTTGGGGAGGGGGGCACGAAAAACTGTTTTTT. It yields the protein CASSPWGGGHEKLFF.

The V gene is TRBV6-1, the J gene TRBJ1-2; weak D call: TRBD1 (6 bases). Germline V CDR1 and CDR2: MNHNS, SASEGT. Trimming stripped 3 bases from V and 8 bases from J, with 13 bases between. The CDR3 loop spans 13 amino acids. The CDR3 region has the DNA TGTGCCAGCAGTGACCGGGGGGCGGAAGGCTACACCTTC. Translating gives CASSDRGAEGYTF.

Only a few counts were recorded for this clone. The V gene is TRBV3-1 (or the pseudogene TRBV3-2), the J gene TRBJ1-6, with D possibly being TRBD1 (5 bases). Trimming took 2 bases from V and 9 from J, leaving 5 bases between them. CDR1 is LGHDT and CDR2 is YNNKEL in the germline V gene (reference sequence). This CDR3 is built from 12 residues. The CDR3 spells CASSQQGSPLHF. The CDR3 nucleotides are TGTGCCAGCAGCCAACAGGGTTCACCCCTCCACTTT.

CDR3 coding DNA: TGTGCCAGAAGGGATAGTAGCGGGGTCTCCTACAATGAGCAGTTCTTC. Its translation: CARRDSSGVSYNEQFF. This chain joins TRBV9 and TRBJ2-1; 8 bases match TRBD2. The CDR3 sequence is 16 residues long. The germline gives CDR1 SGDLS, CDR2 YYNGEE. The V gene end was trimmed by 8 bases and the J gene end by 0 bases; junction bases not matched to a gene: 10.

J is TRBJ1-2 and V is TRBV3-1 (or the pseudogene TRBV3-2), with 7 bases identical to TRBD1. With 5 bases clipped from V and 11 bases from J, the junction kept 8 bases outside the gene matches. In germline, CDR1 is LGHDT, CDR2 YNNKEL (reference sequence). The CDR3 length is 12 residues. The CDR3: CASSNGDREYTF. The CDR3, as DNA: TGTGCCAGCAGCAATGGGGACAGAGAGTACACCTTC.

The rearrangement uses TRBV5-1 and TRBJ2-3; the D gene is possibly TRBD2 (6 bases). This CDR3 region has 13 residues. The V end was cut by 5 bases, the J end by 7 bases, with 14 bases between. Per germline, CDR1 SGHRS and CDR2 YFSETQ. The DNA of the CDR3 is TGCGCCAGCAGTCTGGGGGGAGACTATACGCAGTATTTT. Amino acids: CASSLGGDYTQYF.

The chain couples TRBV18 to TRBJ2-1, with D perhaps matching TRBD2 (5 bases). CDR1 is KGHSH and CDR2 is LQKENI in the germline V gene. The CDR3 length is 14 residues. Trimming took 4 bases from V and 8 from J, leaving 15 bases between them. CDR3 nucleotides: TGTGCCAGCTCACGCACTAGTGATGTCGATGAGCAGTTCTTC. It codes for CASSRTSDVDEQFF.

The CDR3 region is CASSLNRGPNEKLFF. CDR3 in DNA: TGTGCCAGCAGCCTTAACAGGGGGCCTAATGAAAAACTGTTTTTT. The rearrangement links TRBV5-4 to TRBJ1-4; TRBD1 aligns across 9 bases. The V gene end was trimmed by 4 bases and the J gene end by 3 bases; junction bases not matched to a gene: 4. Germline V gene data show CDR1 as SGHNT and CDR2 as YYREEE (reference sequence). This CDR3 is built from 15 residues.

V is TRBV2 and J is TRBJ1-3; D unclear. The CDR3 spans 14 residues. The germline V and J ends were trimmed by 3 bases and 8 bases, with 14 bases remaining between them. Looked up from germline, CDR1 is SNHLY and CDR2 is FYNNEI. The CDR3 sequence is CASSEAGSLDTIYF. The CDR3 DNA follows: TGTGCCAGCAGTGAGGCGGGTTCTCTAGACACCATATATTTT.

The CDR3, as DNA: TGTGCCAGCAGTGAAGCGAGGCGGGGCACCGGGGAGCTGTTTTTT. This translates into CASSEARRGTGELFF. The V and J genes are TRBV2 and TRBJ2-2; D may be TRBD2 (6 bases). This CDR3 region has 15 residues. Between the trimmed V and J ends, which lost 0 bases and 4 bases, there was a span of 9 bases. The germline gives CDR1 SNHLY, CDR2 FYNNEI. The entire variable domain, with the rest obtained from reference TRBV2 and TRBJ2-2, is as follows: EPEVTQTPSHQVTQMGQEVILRCVPISNHLYFYWYRQILGQKVEFLVSFYNNEISEKSEIFDDQFSVERPDGSNFTLKIRSTKLEDSAMYFCASSEARRGTGELFFGEGSRLTVL.

J is TRBJ2-1 and V is TRBV5-4, with TRBD2 matching over 7 bases. The CDR3 extends over 16 amino acids. V shed 4 bases, J shed 7 bases, and the junction held 14 bases outside the gene matches. The germline V gene encodes CDR1 SGHNT and CDR2 YYREEE (reference sequence). CDR3 bases: TGTGCCAGCAGCATGGGACTATCAAGTTGGAGGAATGAGCAGTTCTTC. Its translation is CASSMGLSSWRNEQFF. Full variable domain (remainder filled in from reference TRBV5-4 and TRBJ2-1): ETGVTQSPTHLIKTRGQQVTLRCSSQSGHNTVSWYQQALGQGPQFIFQYYREEENGRGNFPPRFSGLQFPNYSSELNVNALELDDSALYLCASSMGLSSWRNEQFFGPGTRLTVL.

The chain joins TRBV4-1 to TRBJ2-2; 8 nucleotides match TRBD1. The V gene's germline CDR1 is MGHRA and CDR2 YSYEKL. The CDR3 loop spans 17 amino acids. V lost 3 bases and J lost 4; bases outside the gene matches: 10. In nucleotides, the CDR3 is TGCGCCAGCAGCCAGGGGACAGGACTCGGGGGCACCGGGGAGCTGTTTTTT. This encodes CASSQGTGLGGTGELFF.

This chain joins TRBV28 and TRBJ2-5; 9 bases are shared with TRBD1. The CDR3 covers 13 residues. The germline V gene encodes CDR1 MDHEN and CDR2 SYDVKM. With 7 bases clipped from V and 10 bases from J, the junction kept 10 bases outside the gene matches. For the CDR3, the DNA is TGTGCCAGCACCTCGGGGACAGGGAGCGGCCAGTACTTC. This translates into CASTSGTGSGQYF.

The chain combines TRBV5-1 with TRBJ2-7, with D possibly matching TRBD2 (5 bases). The ends were cut back, 3 bases at V and 2 bases at J, with 9 bases in the middle. There are 13 residues in the CDR3. Germline lookup yields CDR1 SGHRS and CDR2 YFSETQ. DNA of the CDR3: TGCGCCAGCAGCTCGGACTGGACCTACGAGCAGTACTTC. This sequence encodes CASSSDWTYEQYF.

The chain joins TRBV10-2 to TRBJ2-7, with D unresolved. The CDR3 length is 12 residues. The V and J ends lost 3 bases and 3 bases respectively, with 6 bases between them. Germline V CDR1 and CDR2: WSHSY, SAAADI. The CDR3 nucleotides read TGCGCCAGCAGTGACCAGTTCTACGAGCAGTACTTC. Translation gives CASSDQFYEQYF.

The CDR3 sequence is CASSSTTEANTEAFF. The CDR3 bases are TGTGCCAGCAGCTCCACGACAGAAGCTAACACTGAAGCTTTCTTT. The rearrangement links TRBV11-2 to TRBJ1-1; TRBD1 might be the D (5 bases). CDR1 SGHAT and CDR2 FQNNGV come from the germline V gene. CDR3 length equals 15 residues. The ends were cut back, 4 bases at V and 2 bases at J, with 14 bases in the middle.

This sequence joins TRBV2 and TRBJ2-7; 7 nucleotides match TRBD2. The CDR3 consists of 12 residues. V was pared by 7 bases and J by 5 bases, with 5 bases of the junction left unmatched. Germline V CDR1 and CDR2: SNHLY, FYNNEI. The CDR3 loop reads CASTRGYNEQYF. The CDR3, as DNA: TGTGCCAGCACGCGGGGGTACAACGAGCAGTACTTC.

This chain links TRBV5-6 with TRBJ1-2; D is perhaps TRBD1 (6 bases). V lost 2 bases, J lost 8 bases, and 13 bases lay in between. CDR3 length: 13 residues. Germline V gene data show CDR1 as SGHDT and CDR2 as YYEEEE. The DNA of the CDR3 is TGTGCCAGCAGCTTTGGGGGCGCTGGGGGCTACACCTTC. The encoded protein is CASSFGGAGGYTF.

The chain has TRBV2 and TRBJ1-5; TRBD1 might be the D (5 bases). Germline-derived CDR1 and CDR2 are SNHLY and FYNNEI. Trimming removed 6 bases from V and 2 bases from J, with 17 bases in between. The CDR3 is 16 amino acids. CDR3 in DNA: TGTGCCAGCAGCGGGGGATCGGGATTCGGCAATCAGCCCCAGCATTTT. Its translation is CASSGGSGFGNQPQHF.

The chain combines TRBV12-3 or TRBV12-4 with TRBJ1-1; 7 bases are shared with TRBD1. The length of the CDR3 is 13 residues. With V trimmed by 7 bases and J by 0 bases, 2 bases remained unmatched. This CDR3 is CASTGQMNTEAFF. CDR3 bases: TGTGCCAGCACGGGACAGATGAACACTGAAGCTTTCTTT.

This chain connects TRBV7-9 to TRBJ2-3, with 9 bases lining up with TRBD2. The CDR3 runs 17 residues. The V gene end was trimmed by 1 base and the J gene end by 6 bases; junction bases not matched to a gene: 11. The germline V gene encodes CDR1 SEHNR and CDR2 FQNEAQ (reference sequence). The CDR3 loop reads CASSLGVAGGRSDTQYF. CDR3 coding DNA: TGTGCCAGCAGCTTAGGAGTTGCGGGGGGGCGGTCGGATACGCAGTATTTT.

The chain uses TRBV28 and TRBJ2-1, with TRBD2 as a possible D gene (6 bases). Trimming left V 7 bases short and J 0 bases short, with 19 bases between. Germline V gene sequence: CDR1 MDHEN, CDR2 SYDVKM. The CDR3 runs to 17 residues. The CDR3 is CASNRLDLPPSYNEQFF. The CDR3 DNA is TGTGCCAGCAACCGACTAGACCTCCCCCCCTCCTACAATGAGCAGTTCTTC.

The CDR3 spells CASSYSTGRNQPQHF. CDR3 DNA sequence: TGTGCCAGCAGTTACTCGACAGGGCGCAATCAGCCCCAGCATTTT. V usage is TRBV6-5 and J usage is TRBJ1-5; 7 bases are shared with TRBD1. The CDR3 is 15 residues long. V trimming: 0 bases; J trimming: 2 bases; junction bases outside the gene matches: 1. Germline loops: CDR1 MNHEY, CDR2 SVGAGI.

CDR3 in DNA: TGTGCCAGCACCACCTTAGGGGGCTTGTACACTGAAGCTTTCTTT. Encoded protein: CASTTLGGLYTEAFF. V gene TRBV6-5 combines with J gene TRBJ1-1; 7 nucleotides align to TRBD1. Germline loops: CDR1 MNHEY, CDR2 SVGAGI. CDR3 length: 15 amino acids. Germline trimming cut 7 bases from V and 3 bases from J; bases unmatched to any gene: 11.

In regard to this clone: This sample includes further DNA sequences coding for the same CDR3. The J gene is TRBJ1-1, the V gene TRBV24-1; maybe TRBD1 (5 bases). The CDR3 is 13 amino acids. Germline V gene lookup returns CDR1 KGHDR and CDR2 SFDVKD. Trimming stripped 3 bases from V and 5 bases from J, with 9 bases between. The CDR3 DNA sequence: TGTGCCACCAGTGATAGGGGAGGGACTGAAGCTTTCTTT. This sequence encodes CATSDRGGTEAFF.

The genes are TRBV7-9 and TRBJ2-7; D unresolved. Trimming stripped 1 base from V and 12 bases from J, with 10 bases between. The CDR3 runs 11 residues. The germline V gene has CDR1 SEHNR and CDR2 FQNEAQ (reference sequence). CDR3 sequence: CASSLGRWPYF. The CDR3 DNA follows: TGTGCCAGCAGCTTAGGGCGGTGGCCGTACTTC.

This clone has just one count. The chain has TRBV18 and TRBJ2-5, with D hard to call. This CDR3 comprises 12 residues. V was cut by 2 bases and J by 5 bases, with 6 bases left in between. Germline V gene sequence: CDR1 KGHSH, CDR2 LQKENI. The CDR3 nucleotides are TGTGCCAGCTCACCATCCGGGGAGACCCAGTACTTC. Its protein is CASSPSGETQYF. Looking up the rest from reference TRBV18 and TRBJ2-5 gives the full variable domain: NAGVMQNPRHLVRRRGQEARLRCSPMKGHSHVYWYRQLPEEGLKFMVYLQKENIIDESGMPKERFSAEFPKEGPSILRIQQVVRGDSAAYFCASSPSGETQYFGPGTRLLVL.

The chain carries TRBV7-2 and TRBJ1-1, with TRBD1 identical over 7 bases. V was clipped by 0 bases and J by 6 bases; unmatched bases: 22. Looked up from germline, CDR1 is SGHTA and CDR2 is FQGNSA. The CDR3 is 20 amino acids. DNA for the CDR3: TGTGCCAGCAGCTTAGCGCCCGGACAGGAGGAGGATTTTGGTCATTCTGAAGCTTTCTTT. It specifies CASSLAPGQEEDFGHSEAFF.

V gene TRBV9 combines with J gene TRBJ2-2; D gene uncertain. The CDR3 runs 14 residues. Trimming pared 4 bases from V and 5 bases from J, leaving 12 bases between. Per the germline V gene, CDR1 is SGDLS and CDR2 is YYNGEE. This CDR3 is CASSSLADTGELFF. The CDR3 nucleotides read TGTGCCAGCAGCTCTTTAGCAGATACCGGGGAGCTGTTTTTT.

This sequence joins TRBV10-3 and TRBJ2-7; possible D gene TRBD2, 5 bases. The CDR3 totals 14 residues. Germline CDR1 reads ENHRY; CDR2 reads SYGVKD. The V and J ends lost 2 bases and 3 bases respectively, with 11 bases between them. The CDR3 here is CAISERGPIYEQYF. For the CDR3, the DNA is TGTGCCATCAGTGAGCGGGGTCCGATCTACGAGCAGTACTTC.

The chain is built from TRBV29-1 and TRBJ1-1; D is uncertain. Germline V gene data show CDR1 as SQVTM and CDR2 as ANQGSEA. This CDR3 is built from 13 residues. V lost 0 bases to trimming and J lost 3 bases, with 8 bases between them. The CDR3 spells CSVEEMRDTEAFF. The CDR3, as DNA: TGCAGCGTTGAAGAAATGAGGGACACTGAAGCTTTCTTT.